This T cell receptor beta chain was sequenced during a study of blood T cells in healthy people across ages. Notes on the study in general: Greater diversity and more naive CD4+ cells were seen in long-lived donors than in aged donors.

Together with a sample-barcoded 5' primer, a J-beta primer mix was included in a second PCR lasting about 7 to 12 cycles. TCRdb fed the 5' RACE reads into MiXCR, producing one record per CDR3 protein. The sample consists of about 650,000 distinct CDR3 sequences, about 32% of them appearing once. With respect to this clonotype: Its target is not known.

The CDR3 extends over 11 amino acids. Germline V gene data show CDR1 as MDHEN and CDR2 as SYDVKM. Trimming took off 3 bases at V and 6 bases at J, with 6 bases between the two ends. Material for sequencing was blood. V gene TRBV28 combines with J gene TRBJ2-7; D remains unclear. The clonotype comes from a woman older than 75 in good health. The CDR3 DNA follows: TGTGCCAGCAGTTTGCGGTTCGAGCAGTACTTC. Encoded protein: CASSLRFEQYF.